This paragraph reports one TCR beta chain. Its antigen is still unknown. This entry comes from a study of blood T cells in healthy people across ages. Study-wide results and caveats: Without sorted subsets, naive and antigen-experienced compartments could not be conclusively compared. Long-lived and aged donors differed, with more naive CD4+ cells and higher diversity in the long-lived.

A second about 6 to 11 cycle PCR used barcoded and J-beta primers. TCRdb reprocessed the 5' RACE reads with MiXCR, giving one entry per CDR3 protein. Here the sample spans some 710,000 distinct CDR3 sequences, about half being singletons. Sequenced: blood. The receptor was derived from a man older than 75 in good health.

DNA of the CDR3: TGTGCCAGCAGCAAGCTAGCGGCTCCCTACAATGAGCAGTTCTTC. It yields the protein CASSKLAAPYNEQFF. The chain couples TRBV7-9 to TRBJ2-1; TRBD2 aligns across 7 bases. Trimming took 5 bases from V and 2 from J; bases not matched to a gene: 6. The CDR3 runs 15 residues. Germline lookup yields CDR1 SEHNR and CDR2 FQNEAQ (reference sequence).